The next 29 T cell receptor beta chains were all read from a single sample in a study of T cell responses to AZD1222 COVID-19 vaccine. Generated by immunoSEQ multiplex PCR, the TCRdb table keeps only in-frame clones and is missing some. The profile shows tens of thousands of clones, about nine tenths of them singletons. The sequencing here drew on peripheral blood, taken on day 0 of AZD1222 vaccination. The receptors derive from an adult in good health.

The V call is TRBV10-2, the J call TRBJ1-2; D is ambiguous. This CDR3 is 15 amino acids long. Trimming left V 7 bases short and J 4 bases short, with 19 bases between. The germline gives CDR1 WSHSY, CDR2 SAAADI. CDR3 region: CASILGPNLLYGYTF. In DNA, the CDR3 is TGCGCCAGCATACTTGGCCCAAACCTACTCTATGGCTACACCTTC.

CDR3 protein: CASSSFDRGYGYTF. CDR3 bases: TGTGCCAGCAGTTCCTTCGACAGGGGGTATGGCTACACCTTC. This rearrangement joins TRBV6-6 to TRBJ1-2, with 9 bases that match TRBD1. The CDR3 has 14 amino acids. The V and J ends lost 4 bases and 5 bases, in that order; junction bases with no gene match: 5. Per germline, CDR1 MNHNY and CDR2 SVGAGI (reference sequence).

This sequence joins TRBV18 and TRBJ1-5; unclear D gene. The CDR3 covers 13 residues. V lost 2 bases, J lost 6 bases, and 8 bases lay in between. Germline V gene data show CDR1 as KGHSH and CDR2 as LQKENI. The chain's CDR3 is CASSPRGRQPQHF. The CDR3 DNA reads as TGTGCCAGCTCACCAAGAGGTCGTCAGCCCCAGCATTTT.

Here the CDR3 DNA reads TGTGCCAGCAGCTGGAGCACAGGTATGGGAGAGCAGTACTTC. It yields the protein CASSWSTGMGEQYF. This sequence joins TRBV5-5 and TRBJ2-7; weak D call: TRBD1 (5 bases). There are 14 residues in the CDR3. From germline, CDR1 is SGHKS and CDR2 YYEKEE (reference sequence). V was shortened by 3 bases and J by 7 bases, with 17 bases between the two germline ends.

The chain combines TRBV15 with TRBJ1-5; D possibly corresponds to TRBD1 (5 bases). The CDR3 length is 15 residues. The germline V and J ends were trimmed by 0 bases and 5 bases, with 11 bases remaining between them. The germline CDR1 and CDR2 sequences are LNHNV and YYDKDF (reference sequence). The CDR3 sequence: CATSRDPDSHQPQHF. The CDR3 DNA sequence: TGTGCCACCAGCAGAGATCCCGACAGCCATCAGCCCCAGCATTTT.

The CDR3 sequence: CAIRGTGEQPQHF. CDR3 nucleotides: TGTGCCATCAGGGGGACAGGGGAACAGCCCCAGCATTTT. The chain couples TRBV10-3 to TRBJ1-5; 10 nucleotides match TRBD1. Germline V gives CDR1 ENHRY, CDR2 SYGVKD. This CDR3 contains 13 residues. The ends lost 6 bases at V and 7 bases at J; junction bases unmatched: 3.

The chain combines TRBV27 with TRBJ1-6; D gene unclear. Trimming left V 4 bases short and J 7 bases short, with 11 bases between. Germline assignment: CDR1 MNHEY and CDR2 SMNVEV (reference sequence). CDR3 length: 14 amino acids. CDR3: CASSSNHGNSPLHF. The CDR3 DNA is TGTGCCAGCAGTTCTAACCACGGCAATTCACCCCTCCACTTT.

This chain links TRBV5-1 with TRBJ1-3; no definite D call. CDR1 and CDR2 (germline): SGHRS, YFSETQ. This CDR3 is built from 16 residues. V lost 0 bases and J lost 0, with 10 bases in between. CDR3 region: CASSLAGSLSGNTIYF. CDR3 nucleotides: TGCGCCAGCAGCTTGGCCGGGTCCCTCTCTGGAAACACCATATATTTT.

The chain uses TRBV3-1 (or the pseudogene TRBV3-2) and TRBJ1-5; 7 bases map to TRBD1. CDR1 and CDR2 (germline): LGHDT, YNNKEL (reference sequence). This CDR3 is 14 amino acids long. V shed 4 bases and J 0 bases; nucleotides not matched to a gene: 0. The CDR3 here is CASSRQGSNQPQHF. The CDR3 bases are TGTGCCAGCAGCCGACAGGGTAGCAATCAGCCCCAGCATTTT.

The chain employs TRBV20-1 and TRBJ1-2, with D perhaps TRBD1 (6 bases). There are 11 residues in the CDR3. Trimming took 4 bases from V and 8 from J, leaving 11 bases between them. From germline, CDR1 is DFQATT and CDR2 SNEGSKA (reference sequence). The CDR3 spells CSATGAGGYTF. CDR3 coding DNA: TGCAGTGCTACGGGGGCTGGGGGCTACACCTTC.

This clone was recorded only once. The chain uses TRBV3-1 (or the pseudogene TRBV3-2) and TRBJ1-1, with D possibly TRBD1 on 5 matching bases. The V end was cut by 4 bases, the J end by 1 base, with 10 bases between. CDR1 is LGHDT and CDR2 is YNNKEL in the germline V gene (reference sequence). The CDR3 is 14 amino acids. DNA for the CDR3: TGTGCCAGCAGCCTCGGGACGCAGAACACTGAAGCTTTCTTT. Protein sequence: CASSLGTQNTEAFF.

The chain has TRBV25-1 and TRBJ1-1, with unresolved D. Trimming pared 7 bases from V and 4 bases from J, leaving 28 bases between. The CDR3 runs to 18 residues. CDR1 is MGHDK, CDR2 SYGVNS, per germline. CDR3 sequence (DNA): TGTGCCAGCACTGCGTCCCTAAGTAATCGAGTCGGAGGCACTGAAGCTTTCTTT. It is translated as CASTASLSNRVGGTEAFF.

The chain couples TRBV5-8 to TRBJ2-2; D is undetermined. The V gene's germline CDR1 is SGHTS and CDR2 YDEGEE. Trimming shortened V by 0 bases and J by 8 bases, and 11 bases separated the two germline ends. The CDR3 consists of 14 residues. CDR3 amino acids: CASSLEFGSGELFF. Here the CDR3 DNA reads TGTGCCAGCAGCTTGGAGTTTGGCTCGGGGGAGCTGTTTTTT.

This chain uses TRBV29-1 with TRBJ1-5; possibly TRBD1 for D (6 bases). V was cut by 4 bases and J by 0 bases, with 10 bases left in between. The CDR3 totals 14 residues. CDR1 is SQVTM and CDR2 is ANQGSEA in the germline V gene. CDR3 in amino acids: CSVGAGHSNQPQHF. The CDR3 region has the DNA TGCAGCGTTGGGGCGGGACATAGCAATCAGCCCCAGCATTTT.

The J gene is TRBJ2-7, the V gene TRBV5-1; TRBD1 matches 8 bases. The CDR3 length is 15 residues. The V gene's germline CDR1 is SGHRS and CDR2 YFSETQ. V shed 4 bases, J shed 7 bases, and the junction held 13 bases outside the gene matches. CDR3 coding DNA: TGCGCCAGCAGCGAATACGCAGGGGGCGCGGGGGAGCAGTACTTC. Translation: CASSEYAGGAGEQYF.

The V gene is TRBV27, the J gene TRBJ2-1; TRBD2 matches at 7 bases. Germline trimming cut 4 bases from V and 8 bases from J; bases unmatched to any gene: 11. The CDR3 sequence is 15 residues long. CDR1 MNHEY and CDR2 SMNVEV come from the germline V gene (reference sequence). CDR3 in DNA: TGTGCCAGCAGTTCGACTAGCCCTTTTTCCGATGAGCAGTTCTTC. It specifies CASSSTSPFSDEQFF.

The V gene is TRBV10-3, the J gene TRBJ1-6; D gene unclear. CDR3 size: 13 residues. Trimming took off 10 bases at V and 0 bases at J, with 7 bases between the two ends. The germline CDR1 and CDR2 sequences are ENHRY and SYGVKD. The DNA of the CDR3 is TGTGCCACAGGAGGCTCCTATAATTCACCCCTCCACTTT. Residues: CATGGSYNSPLHF.

The rearrangement links TRBV30 to TRBJ1-2; no reliable D call. Trimming cost V 1 base and J 9 bases, with 18 bases left between them. The V gene's germline CDR1 is GTSNPN and CDR2 SVGIG (reference sequence). The CDR3 is 14 amino acids. The CDR3 loop is CAWSAIGRAGRYTF. Written as DNA, the CDR3 is TGTGCCTGGAGTGCCATTGGACGGGCCGGACGCTACACCTTC.

The gene calls are TRBV5-8 and TRBJ1-1; no clear D gene. CDR3 length: 10 residues. The V end lost 7 bases, the J end lost 1 base, and 2 bases lay between the germline ends. The germline CDR1 and CDR2 sequences are SGHTS and YDEGEE. In DNA form, the CDR3 reads TGTGCCAGCCCGAACACTGAAGCTTTCTTT. Translation gives CASPNTEAFF. Full variable domain (remainder filled in from reference TRBV5-8 and TRBJ1-1): EAGVTQSPTHLIKTRGQQATLRCSPISGHTSVYWYQQALGLGLQFLLWYDEGEERNRGNFPPRFSGRQFPNYSSELNVNALELEDSALYLCASPNTEAFFGQGTRLTVV.

CDR3 sequence: CASSFDGAGNNSPLHF. DNA for the CDR3: TGTGCCAGCAGCTTCGATGGGGCGGGAAATAATTCACCCCTCCACTTT. The rearrangement links TRBV7-2 to TRBJ1-6, with D maybe TRBD1 (5 bases). The germline V and J ends were trimmed by 3 bases and 5 bases, with 14 bases remaining between them. This CDR3 contains 16 residues. Germline values: CDR1 SGHTA, CDR2 FQGNSA.

The chain is built from TRBV10-3 and TRBJ2-2, with 9 bases identical to TRBD1. Losses at the gene ends were 7 bases for V and 2 bases for J; bases not matched to a gene: 11. CDR3 length: 17 residues. Germline V gives CDR1 ENHRY, CDR2 SYGVKD. CDR3 nucleotides: TGTGCCATCACTGCGAACAGGGGGCGAGGAAACACCGGGGAGCTGTTTTTT. This translates into CAITANRGRGNTGELFF.

In regard to this clone: Sequence at one end of the junction differs from germline and may be a read error. The chain has TRBV19 and TRBJ1-6; D gene ambiguous. The CDR3 totals 13 residues. CDR1 and CDR2 (germline): LNHDA, SQIVND (reference sequence). In nucleotides, the CDR3 is TGTGCCAGTAGTACCTCCCATAATTCACCCCTCCACTTT. Amino acid sequence: CASSTSHNSPLHF.

The CDR3 is CASSFWVDTEAFF. The CDR3 DNA is TGTGCCAGCAGTTTTTGGGTAGACACTGAAGCTTTCTTT. This chain links TRBV27 with TRBJ1-1, with D unresolved. Germline CDR1 is MNHEY and CDR2 is SMNVEV (reference sequence). V lost 3 bases, J lost 3 bases, and 8 bases lay in between. CDR3 length: 13 amino acids.

J is TRBJ2-3 and V is TRBV5-1, with 13 bases aligning to TRBD2. The J segment lost 4 bases and the V segment lost 3 bases, leaving 2 bases of the junction unmatched. The CDR3 contains 15 residues. Per the germline V gene, CDR1 is SGHRS and CDR2 is YFSETQ. The CDR3 DNA sequence: TGCGCCAGCAGCTCACTAGCGGGAGGGGCAGATACGCAGTATTTT. Protein sequence: CASSSLAGGADTQYF.

This chain connects TRBV11-3 to TRBJ2-1, with no clear D. The CDR3 consists of 15 residues. Germline V gives CDR1 SGHNT, CDR2 YENEEA. V lost 0 bases to trimming and J lost 10 bases, with 16 bases between them. CDR3 amino acids: CASSLEGWVDVEQFF. CDR3 DNA sequence: TGTGCCAGCAGCTTAGAAGGGTGGGTGGATGTGGAGCAGTTCTTC.

The chain uses TRBV12-3 or TRBV12-4 and TRBJ1-5, with TRBD1 as a possible D gene (6 bases). The CDR3 totals 12 residues. Deletions cut 8 bases from V and 9 bases from J, with 14 bases between. CDR3: CASFRGGGPQHF. DNA for the CDR3: TGTGCCAGCTTTAGAGGGGGTGGGCCCCAGCATTTT.

The sample holds one count of this clone. The chain joins TRBV5-1 to TRBJ1-3, with D perhaps TRBD1 (5 bases). V was trimmed by 2 bases and J by 4 bases, leaving 10 bases between them. CDR3 size: 14 residues. In germline, CDR1 is SGHRS, CDR2 YFSETQ. The CDR3 DNA is TGCGCCAGCAGCTTAAATGACAGAGGAAACACCATATATTTT. Translated, it gives CASSLNDRGNTIYF.

This clone was recorded only once. The chain employs TRBV11-2 and TRBJ2-7; 9 nucleotides agree with TRBD1. The germline V gene has CDR1 SGHAT and CDR2 FQNNGV. The J segment lost 9 bases and the V segment lost 5 bases, leaving 11 bases of the junction unmatched. The CDR3 has 14 amino acids. In nucleotides, the CDR3 is TGTGCCAGCAGCCAGGACAGGGGCCCGGGGGGGCAGTACTTC. This gives the protein CASSQDRGPGGQYF. The entire variable domain, with the rest obtained from reference TRBV11-2 and TRBJ2-7, is as follows: EAGVAQSPRYKIIEKRQSVAFWCNPISGHATLYWYQQILGQGPKLLIQFQNNGVVDDSQLPKDRFSAERLKGVDSTLKIQPAKLEDSAVYLCASSQDRGPGGQYFGPGTRLTVT.

The chain joins TRBV27 to TRBJ2-7; TRBD2 aligns across 14 bases. There are 15 residues in the CDR3. Germline V gene data show CDR1 as MNHEY and CDR2 as SMNVEV (reference sequence). The J segment lost 6 bases and the V segment lost 4 bases, leaving 5 bases of the junction unmatched. CDR3 sequence: CASSWGLAGEGEQYF. CDR3 nucleotides: TGTGCCAGCAGTTGGGGACTAGCGGGAGAGGGCGAGCAGTACTTC.